This T cell receptor (beta chain) was profiled in a study of shared clonotypes between healthy human individuals. Study-wide context: Per donor, three plates held CD4 naive cells, three held CD4 memory, two held CD8 naive and one held CD8 memory.

V was clipped by 3 bases and J by 0 bases, with 12 bases between them. Germline V gene data show CDR1 as MNHEY and CDR2 as SMNVEV (reference sequence). This CDR3 spans 16 amino acids. The run depth of the assay was deep. The genomic DNA of each subset was split evenly across several immunoSEQ plates. Measured with immunoSEQ multiplex PCR; TCRdb has only the in-frame clones, and not every one. The data hold a few million clones, with approximately 94% observed a single time. The receptor was derived from a man aged 18 to 29 in good health. Sequencing used naive CD4+ T cells sorted from blood. Subset indicated: CD45RA+ positively selected. The chain combines TRBV27 with TRBJ1-3; D is perhaps TRBD1 (6 bases). DNA for the CDR3: TGTGCCAGCAGTTTTACGGGGGCAACCTCTGGAAACACCATATATTTT. This sequence encodes CASSFTGATSGNTIYF.